This passage covers 25 T cell receptor beta chains from one sample sequenced in a study of cytomegalovirus exposure and HLA in healthy donors. PCR was performed using 60 Vbeta and 13 Jbeta primers. The method was immunoSEQ multiplex PCR; TCRdb's version includes in-frame clones alone and lacks a portion of them. This table has 95,000 to 150,000 clones, 80% appearing once. What was sequenced was PBMCs. The receptors shown here come from a female donor in good health and CMV-seropositive.

V gene TRBV9 combines with J gene TRBJ2-1; maybe TRBD2 (5 bases). Trimming cost V 2 bases and J 4 bases, with 10 bases left between them. Looked up from germline, CDR1 is SGDLS and CDR2 is YYNGEE. This CDR3 is 14 amino acids long. The CDR3 DNA follows: TGTGCCAGCAGCGTCTCGGGGAGTTACAATGAGCAGTTCTTC. Its translation is CASSVSGSYNEQFF. The whole variable domain, filled in from reference TRBV9 and TRBJ2-1, reads DSGVTQTPKHLITATGQRVTLRCSPRSGDLSVYWYQQSLDQGLQFLIQYYNGEERAKGNILERFSAQQFPDLHSELNLSSLELGDSALYFCASSVSGSYNEQFFGPGTRLTVL.

The chain links TRBV19 to TRBJ1-2; D gene uncertain. This CDR3 has 15 amino acids. The germline V gene encodes CDR1 LNHDA and CDR2 SQIVND (reference sequence). Trimming pared 4 bases from V and 3 bases from J, leaving 15 bases between. The CDR3 nucleotides are TGTGCCAGTAGTACCCCGCTGTCGGGGTACTATGGCTACACCTTC. It specifies CASSTPLSGYYGYTF.

V and J are TRBV6-5 and TRBJ2-5, with 10 bases matching TRBD2. The CDR3 covers 15 residues. From germline, CDR1 is MNHEY and CDR2 SVGAGI. V was clipped by 6 bases and J by 3 bases; unmatched bases: 7. CDR3 coding DNA: TGTGCCAGCAGAGGTGGACTAGCGGCTAAAGAGACCCAGTACTTC. Amino acids: CASRGGLAAKETQYF.

V usage is TRBV13 and J usage is TRBJ1-1; D not resolved. V was cut by 3 bases and J by 1 base, with 3 bases left in between. The CDR3 is 12 amino acids. Looked up from germline, CDR1 is PRHDT and CDR2 is FYEKMQ (reference sequence). As DNA, the CDR3 is TGTGCCAGCAGCTTTAGGAACACTGAAGCTTTCTTT. Protein: CASSFRNTEAFF.

The V and J genes are TRBV10-1 and TRBJ2-4; possibly TRBD1 for D (6 bases). Germline lookup yields CDR1 WNHNN and CDR2 SYGVQD (reference sequence). The CDR3 extends over 14 amino acids. The V gene lost 8 bases and the J gene lost 1 base, with 12 bases spanning the gap. The CDR3, as DNA: TGCGCCAGCGAGAGGGGGAAGGCCAAAAACATTCAGTACTTC. This sequence encodes CASERGKAKNIQYF.

This chain links TRBV25-1 with TRBJ2-3, with TRBD1 identical over 10 bases. Germline CDR1 MGHDK, CDR2 SYGVNS. The CDR3 contains 16 residues. J was trimmed by 2 bases and V by 5 bases; bases with no gene match: 7. The CDR3 here is CASSRQGATDTDTQYF. The CDR3 nucleotides are TGTGCCAGCAGTCGACAGGGGGCGACGGACACAGATACGCAGTATTTT.

This clone was seen a few times. The V gene is TRBV4-2, the J gene TRBJ2-1, with 11 bases aligning to TRBD2. The V gene's germline CDR1 is LGHNA and CDR2 YNFKEQ. V shed 0 bases and J 5 bases; nucleotides not matched to a gene: 6. The CDR3 length is 17 residues. The CDR3 DNA reads TGTGCCAGCAGCCAAGAGTTCCGACTAGCGGGGAACAATGAGCAGTTCTTC. This translates into CASSQEFRLAGNNEQFF.

The rearrangement links TRBV7-9 to TRBJ1-1; no clear D. This CDR3 is built from 13 residues. Germline-derived CDR1 and CDR2 are SEHNR and FQNEAQ (reference sequence). The V and J ends lost 3 bases and 4 bases respectively, with 9 bases between them. In DNA form, the CDR3 reads TGTGCCAGCAGCTTTACGGAGGGCACTGAAGCTTTCTTT. Residues: CASSFTEGTEAFF.

V usage is TRBV6-5 and J usage is TRBJ2-3, with D tentatively TRBD2 (6 bases). The CDR3 length is 15 residues. Germline CDR1 reads MNHEY; CDR2 reads SVGAGI. V was trimmed by 6 bases and J by 0 bases, leaving 13 bases between them. The CDR3 protein is CASRGLGGSTDTQYF. CDR3 DNA sequence: TGTGCCAGCAGGGGACTCGGAGGGAGCACAGATACGCAGTATTTT.

The rearrangement links TRBV25-1 to TRBJ2-5; 8 nucleotides line up with TRBD2. The CDR3 has 14 residues. After removal of 5 bases from V and 5 bases from J, the junction contained 7 bases not matched to a gene. CDR1 is MGHDK, CDR2 SYGVNS, per germline. DNA for the CDR3: TGTGCCAGCAGTTACTCGGGAGGGCAGGAGACCCAGTACTTC. The encoded protein is CASSYSGGQETQYF. Filled out from reference TRBV25-1 and TRBJ2-5, the complete variable domain reads EADIYQTPRYLVIGTGKKITLECSQTMGHDKMYWYQQDPGMELHLIHYSYGVNSTEKGDLSSESTVSRIRTEHFPLTLESARPSHTSQYLCASSYSGGQETQYFGPGTRLLVL.

The chain is built from TRBV30 and TRBJ2-2, with 9 bases that match TRBD1. The CDR3 totals 14 residues. Germline V gene lookup returns CDR1 GTSNPN and CDR2 SVGIG (reference sequence). V lost 5 bases and J lost 6; bases outside the gene matches: 7. This CDR3 is CAWGVGTGPGELFF. CDR3 in DNA: TGTGCCTGGGGGGTGGGGACAGGGCCCGGGGAGCTGTTTTTT.

The chain recombines TRBV7-3 with TRBJ2-3; a possible D gene is TRBD1 (6 bases). In germline, CDR1 is SGHTA, CDR2 FQGTGA. With 5 bases removed from V and 4 bases from J, the gap between germline ends came to 10 bases. CDR3 length: 13 amino acids. CDR3 region: CASSGNRADTQYF. The DNA for the CDR3 is TGTGCCAGCAGCGGAAACAGGGCAGATACGCAGTATTTT.

The chain joins TRBV5-1 to TRBJ2-3, with D tentatively TRBD2 (7 bases). Trimming left V 4 bases short and J 4 bases short, with 19 bases between. CDR1 is SGHRS, CDR2 YFSETQ, per germline. CDR3 length: 16 residues. In nucleotides, the CDR3 is TGCGCCAGCAGCCGGTCATTGGGGGGGCCCGCAGATACGCAGTATTTT. It is translated as CASSRSLGGPADTQYF.

The chain joins TRBV5-6 to TRBJ2-1, with D perhaps matching TRBD1 (6 bases). Germline V gene lookup returns CDR1 SGHDT and CDR2 YYEEEE. This CDR3 comprises 14 residues. The ends were cut back, 1 base at V and 5 bases at J, with 10 bases in the middle. The CDR3 sequence: CASSLQGRHNEQFF. As DNA, the CDR3 is TGTGCCAGCAGCTTGCAGGGGCGGCACAATGAGCAGTTCTTC.

This clone has a single count. The rearrangement links TRBV5-4 to TRBJ1-2; 8 nucleotides match TRBD1. The V gene's germline CDR1 is SGHNT and CDR2 YYREEE (reference sequence). This CDR3 spans 14 amino acids. After removal of 0 bases from V and 5 bases from J, the junction contained 3 bases not matched to a gene. The chain's CDR3 is CASSLAGTGYGYTF. The CDR3 DNA is TGTGCCAGCAGCTTGGCCGGGACAGGATATGGCTACACCTTC.

The chain carries TRBV5-6 and TRBJ1-2, with TRBD1 identical over 8 bases. The germline gives CDR1 SGHDT, CDR2 YYEEEE. After removal of 3 bases from V and 8 bases from J, the junction contained 9 bases not matched to a gene. This CDR3 spans 14 amino acids. DNA for the CDR3: TGTGCCAGCAGCTCAACCAATACAGGGGGAGGCTACACCTTC. As protein: CASSSTNTGGGYTF. Full variable domain (outside the CDR3, taken from reference TRBV5-6 and TRBJ1-2): DAGVTQSPTHLIKTRGQQVTLRCSPKSGHDTVSWYQQALGQGPQFIFQYYEEEERQRGNFPDRFSGHQFPNYSSELNVNALLLGDSALYLCASSSTNTGGGYTFGSGTRLTVV.

V gene TRBV7-2 combines with J gene TRBJ2-1, with 8 bases fitting TRBD2. This CDR3 region has 15 residues. With 5 bases clipped from V and 5 bases from J, the junction kept 8 bases outside the gene matches. The germline V gene encodes CDR1 SGHTA and CDR2 FQGNSA. Here the CDR3 reads CASSNSGTRDNEQFF. The CDR3 DNA follows: TGTGCCAGCAGCAATTCCGGGACTAGAGACAATGAGCAGTTCTTC. The complete variable domain, with remaining parts taken from reference TRBV7-2 and TRBJ2-1, reads GAGVSQSPSNKVTEKGKDVELRCDPISGHTALYWYRQSLGQGLEFLIYFQGNSAPDKSGLPSDRFSAERTGGSVSTLTIQRTQQEDSAVYLCASSNSGTRDNEQFFGPGTRLTVL.

This clone was seen only a few times. The genes are TRBV4-1 and TRBJ2-6; 9 positions match TRBD1. The length of the CDR3 is 18 residues. Trimming took 4 bases from V and 1 from J; bases not matched to a gene: 8. CDR1 is MGHRA and CDR2 is YSYEKL in the germline V gene. The CDR3 region is CASSPGQGSGSGANVLTF. CDR3 nucleotide sequence: TGCGCCAGCAGCCCGGGACAGGGCAGCGGATCTGGGGCCAACGTCCTGACTTTC.

This CDR3 reads CASSIVEGGSGANVLTF. As DNA, the CDR3 is TGTGCCAGTAGTATCGTCGAGGGAGGGTCAGGGGCCAACGTCCTGACTTTC. V gene TRBV19 combines with J gene TRBJ2-6; 7 bases fit TRBD2. Looked up from germline, CDR1 is LNHDA and CDR2 is SQIVND (reference sequence). With V trimmed by 3 bases and J by 4 bases, 9 bases remained unmatched. This CDR3 has 17 residues.

This clone came up a few times. This chain connects TRBV10-3 to TRBJ1-1; D may be TRBD1 (6 bases). Trimming pared 7 bases from V and 5 bases from J, leaving 20 bases between. The germline CDR1 and CDR2 sequences are ENHRY and SYGVKD. The length of the CDR3 is 15 residues. Here the CDR3 DNA reads TGTGCCATCACCGTGGGGGGGGCAGGGGAGACTGAAGCTTTCTTT. Its translation: CAITVGGAGETEAFF.

The rearrangement links TRBV5-1 to TRBJ2-7; 8 bases are a match to TRBD1. V shed 4 bases and J 5 bases; nucleotides not matched to a gene: 11. The CDR3 has 15 amino acids. Germline V gives CDR1 SGHRS, CDR2 YFSETQ. CDR3 residues: CASSHEGQDRDEQYF. The DNA for the CDR3 is TGCGCCAGCAGCCATGAAGGACAGGACAGGGACGAGCAGTACTTC.

The V gene is TRBV7-2, the J gene TRBJ2-7; D may be TRBD2 (6 bases). The CDR3 length is 16 residues. Germline CDR1 reads SGHTA; CDR2 reads FQGNSA. Trimming took 2 bases from V and 1 from J, leaving 15 bases between them. The CDR3 here is CASSLFPGAPSYEQYF. In DNA, the CDR3 is TGTGCCAGCAGCTTATTCCCGGGAGCCCCTTCCTACGAGCAGTACTTC. The full variable domain, its missing parts supplied by reference TRBV7-2 and TRBJ2-7, is GAGVSQSPSNKVTEKGKDVELRCDPISGHTALYWYRQSLGQGLEFLIYFQGNSAPDKSGLPSDRFSAERTGGSVSTLTIQRTQQEDSAVYLCASSLFPGAPSYEQYFGPGTRLTVT.

The V call is TRBV9, the J call TRBJ2-7; 7 bases are shared with TRBD1. Trimming at V came to 3 bases and at J to 1 base, leaving 4 bases not matched to a gene. Germline CDR1 reads SGDLS; CDR2 reads YYNGEE. The CDR3 contains 14 residues. The DNA of the CDR3 is TGTGCCAGCAGCGGACAGGGCTTTTCCTACGAGCAGTACTTC. Amino acid sequence: CASSGQGFSYEQYF.

The J gene is TRBJ1-1, the V gene TRBV7-2; possibly TRBD1 for D (5 bases). Germline V gives CDR1 SGHTA, CDR2 FQGNSA. CDR3 length: 15 amino acids. Trimming shortened V by 4 bases and J by 4 bases, and 16 bases separated the two germline ends. The CDR3 protein is CASSSSGRAVTEAFF. The CDR3, as DNA: TGTGCCAGCAGCTCGTCTGGCAGGGCGGTCACTGAAGCTTTCTTT.

The J gene is TRBJ2-1, the V gene TRBV4-1; possibly TRBD1 for D (6 bases). CDR1 MGHRA and CDR2 YSYEKL come from the germline V gene. CDR3 length equals 17 residues. Trimming took 5 bases from V and 2 from J, leaving 19 bases between them. This CDR3 reads CASSFTTGQKPYNEQFF. Written as DNA, the CDR3 is TGCGCCAGCAGCTTCACGACAGGACAGAAACCCTACAATGAGCAGTTCTTC.